This T cell receptor beta chain was profiled in a study of cytomegalovirus exposure and HLA in healthy donors. For the study at large: An analysis done earlier identified about 100 million unique TCR beta sequences from about 179 million T cells.

Study observations and caveats: A later analysis revealed that TCR association rates differed between HLA loci, peaking at DRB1 and bottoming out at HLA-C. A reported reduction in N-insertions relative to the approximately 670-donor mean was seen in an Asian-associated ancestry cluster in a later analysis. No immune exposure information besides CMV serostatus was available.

Worth noting for this clone: Its specificity is unknown.

This PCR relied on a set of 60 Vbeta primers and 13 Jbeta primers. Some clones are missing from TCRdb's copy, which holds only in-frame ones; the method was immunoSEQ multiplex PCR. The sample records roughly 120,000 clones, 70% to 80% being singletons. J lost 2 bases, V lost 3 bases, and 2 bases had no gene match. This CDR3 is built from 14 residues. Germline assignment: CDR1 MGHRA and CDR2 YSYEKL. The chain is built from TRBV4-1 and TRBJ2-5; 8 bases line up with TRBD1. The sequenced sample consisted of PBMCs. This TCR came from a man in his forties or fifties in good health and CMV-seronegative. The CDR3 protein is CASSQDRAQETQYF. CDR3 DNA sequence: TGCGCCAGCAGCCAGGACAGGGCGCAAGAGACCCAGTACTTC.